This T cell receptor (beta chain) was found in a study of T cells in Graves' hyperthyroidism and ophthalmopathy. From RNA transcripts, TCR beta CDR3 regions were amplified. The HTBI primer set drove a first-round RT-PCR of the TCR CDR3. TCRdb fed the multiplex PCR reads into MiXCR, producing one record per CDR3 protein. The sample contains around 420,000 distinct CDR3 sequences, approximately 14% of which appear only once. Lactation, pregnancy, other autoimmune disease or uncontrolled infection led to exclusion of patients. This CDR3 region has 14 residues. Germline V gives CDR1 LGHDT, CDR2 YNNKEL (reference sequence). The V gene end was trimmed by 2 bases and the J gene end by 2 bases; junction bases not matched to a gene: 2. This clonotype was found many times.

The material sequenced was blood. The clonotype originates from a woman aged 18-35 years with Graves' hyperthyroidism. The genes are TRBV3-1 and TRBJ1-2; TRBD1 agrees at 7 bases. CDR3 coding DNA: TGTGCCAGCAGCCAAAACAGGGGCAACTATGGCTACACCTTC. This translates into CASSQNRGNYGYTF.